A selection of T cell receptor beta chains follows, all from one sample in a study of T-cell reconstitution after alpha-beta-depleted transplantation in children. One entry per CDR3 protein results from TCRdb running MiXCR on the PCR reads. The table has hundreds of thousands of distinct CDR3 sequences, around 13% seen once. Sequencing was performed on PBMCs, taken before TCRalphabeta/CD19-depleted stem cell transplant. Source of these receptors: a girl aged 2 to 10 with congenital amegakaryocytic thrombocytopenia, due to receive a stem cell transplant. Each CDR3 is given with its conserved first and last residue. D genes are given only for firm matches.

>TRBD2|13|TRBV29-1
CSVMKTGGYEQYF
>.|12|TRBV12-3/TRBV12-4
CASSAWRATQYF
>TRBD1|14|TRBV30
CAWSPGQTNYGYTF
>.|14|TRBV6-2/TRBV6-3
CASSSRHPYNEQFF
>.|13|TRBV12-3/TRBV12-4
CASSLDRRAPLHF
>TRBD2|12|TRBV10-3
CAMASGPDTQYF
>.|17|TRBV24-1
CATSGRTTLEGGETQYF
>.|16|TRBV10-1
CASSEITGTSTDTQYF
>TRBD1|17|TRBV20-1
CSATSSNTGTGIHEQYF
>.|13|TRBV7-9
CASSGVRGETQYF
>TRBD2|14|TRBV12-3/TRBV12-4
CASRPTSFLNEQFF
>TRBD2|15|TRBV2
CASSGTSGRASEQFF
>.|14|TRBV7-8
CASSLVGSDYEQYF
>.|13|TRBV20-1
CSARTAGYNEQFF
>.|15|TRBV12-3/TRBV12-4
CASSLSFLGDNEQFF
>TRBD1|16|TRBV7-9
CASSSRQGNDNYGYTF
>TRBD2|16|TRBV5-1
CASSFGLAVLRDEQYF